Below are 24 T cell receptor beta chains sequenced from a single sample in a study of blood T cell repertoires in COVID-19. Clones were sequenced by immunoSEQ multiplex PCR, and TCRdb holds only the in-frame ones, with some missing. The table records about 150,000 clones, about four fifths of them present only once. Sequencing used peripheral blood. The receptors come from a man aged 18 to 29 with active or convalescent COVID-19.

The V gene is TRBV9, the J gene TRBJ2-2; D is possibly TRBD1 (5 bases). The V gene lost 0 bases and the J gene lost 0 bases, with 6 bases spanning the gap. The CDR3 is 15 amino acids. In germline, CDR1 is SGDLS, CDR2 YYNGEE. The CDR3 DNA reads TGTGCCAGCAGCGTAGGGACACCGAACACCGGGGAGCTGTTTTTT. Its translation: CASSVGTPNTGELFF.

The chain couples TRBV2 to TRBJ1-1, with D unclear. The V gene lost 8 bases and the J gene lost 5 bases, with 18 bases spanning the gap. Germline CDR1 SNHLY, CDR2 FYNNEI. The CDR3 covers 14 residues. CDR3 bases: TGTGCCAGCGGGTTACTCCTATCAGGAACTGAAGCTTTCTTT. It codes for CASGLLLSGTEAFF.

The V and J genes are TRBV10-3 and TRBJ2-5; 9 bases match TRBD2. The V gene end was trimmed by 3 bases and the J gene end by 7 bases; junction bases not matched to a gene: 12. Germline V CDR1 and CDR2: ENHRY, SYGVKD. CDR3 length: 16 residues. The CDR3 DNA follows: TGTGCCATCAGTGACTCAGGACTAGCGCGGACGGGGACCCAGTACTTC. Protein sequence: CAISDSGLARTGTQYF.

The chain carries TRBV6-5 and TRBJ2-7; TRBD2 is a possible D gene (5 bases). Per germline, CDR1 MNHEY and CDR2 SVGAGI. The CDR3 is 14 residues long. With 8 bases removed from V and 2 bases from J, the gap between germline ends came to 16 bases. For the CDR3, the DNA is TGTGCCAGCGCCGGGGATCTTCGTCCCTACGAGCAGTACTTC. The encoded protein is CASAGDLRPYEQYF.

J is TRBJ2-1 and V is TRBV28; TRBD2 might be the D (5 bases). Germline CDR1 reads MDHEN; CDR2 reads SYDVKM. The CDR3 is 15 amino acids. Trimming cost V 2 bases and J 5 bases, with 13 bases left between them. Here the CDR3 DNA reads TGTGCCAGCAGTTTAAGGTGGGAGAACGACAATGAGCAGTTCTTC. Protein product: CASSLRWENDNEQFF. The whole variable domain, remainder taken from reference TRBV28 and TRBJ2-1, is DVKVTQSSRYLVKRTGEKVFLECVQDMDHENMFWYRQDPGLGLRLIYFSYDVKMKEKGDIPEGYSVSREKKERFSLILESASTNQTSMYLCASSLRWENDNEQFFGPGTRLTVL.

The chain has TRBV2 and TRBJ1-2; D is unclear. CDR1 is SNHLY, CDR2 FYNNEI, per germline. CDR3 length: 14 amino acids. Trimming took 4 bases from V and 4 from J, leaving 13 bases between them. The CDR3 coding sequence is TGTGCCAGCAGTGTCTCGGTAATTTCCTATGGCTACACCTTC. This sequence encodes CASSVSVISYGYTF.

The CDR3 bases are TGTGCCAGCAGCGGGCTAGCGGGACCTTACAATGAGCAGTTCTTC. Protein sequence: CASSGLAGPYNEQFF. V is TRBV9 and J is TRBJ2-1, with TRBD2 matching 9 bases. The germline V gene has CDR1 SGDLS and CDR2 YYNGEE. This CDR3 spans 15 amino acids. Trimming cost V 3 bases and J 4 bases; bases outside gene matches: 5.

The chain uses TRBV30 and TRBJ1-5; D possibly corresponds to TRBD1 (5 bases). Germline CDR1 is GTSNPN and CDR2 is SVGIG (reference sequence). CDR3 length: 15 residues. V shed 0 bases and J shed 4 bases, with 13 bases lying between them. This chain's CDR3 is CAWSVSGGKNQPQHF. The CDR3 nucleotides are TGTGCCTGGAGTGTATCCGGGGGGAAGAATCAGCCCCAGCATTTT.

The J gene is TRBJ2-3, the V gene TRBV15; D remains unclear. The V end lost 3 bases, the J end lost 0 bases, and 10 bases lay between the germline ends. The V gene's germline CDR1 is LNHNV and CDR2 YYDKDF (reference sequence). CDR3 length: 15 residues. This CDR3 reads CATSRSMTSTDTQYF. CDR3 nucleotides: TGTGCCACCAGCAGGTCCATGACAAGCACAGATACGCAGTATTTT.

The V call is TRBV7-8, the J call TRBJ1-5; D gene unclear. Germline CDR1 and CDR2: SGHVS and FQNEAQ. This CDR3 comprises 17 residues. V lost 5 bases, J lost 3 bases, and 20 bases lay in between. Here the CDR3 DNA reads TGTGCCAGCAGCGTCATGGAACAGTTTTCCCTCAATCAGCCCCAGCATTTT. Translating it yields CASSVMEQFSLNQPQHF.

The V gene is TRBV27, the J gene TRBJ2-1; TRBD2 might be the D (5 bases). This CDR3 spans 17 amino acids. Per the germline V gene, CDR1 is MNHEY and CDR2 is SMNVEV (reference sequence). The V and J ends lost 4 bases and 0 bases respectively, with 16 bases between them. CDR3 sequence: CASSSDYQRASYNEQFF. CDR3 nucleotides: TGTGCCAGCAGTTCCGACTACCAGAGGGCCTCCTACAATGAGCAGTTCTTC.

The rearrangement links TRBV7-9 to TRBJ2-5; 7 bases line up with TRBD1. V was clipped by 2 bases and J by 5 bases; unmatched bases: 11. The CDR3 has 16 amino acids. The V gene's germline CDR1 is SEHNR and CDR2 FQNEAQ (reference sequence). This CDR3 reads CASSLLSLGGGETQYF. CDR3 coding DNA: TGTGCCAGCAGCTTACTCTCGCTAGGGGGCGGGGAGACCCAGTACTTC. Full variable domain (remainder filled in from reference TRBV7-9 and TRBJ2-5): DTGVSQNPRHKITKRGQNVTFRCDPISEHNRLYWYRQTLGQGPEFLTYFQNEAQLEKSRLLSDRFSAERPKGSFSTLEIQRTEQGDSAMYLCASSLLSLGGGETQYFGPGTRLLVL.

V is TRBV5-6 and J is TRBJ2-3, with 9 bases matching TRBD2. Looked up from germline, CDR1 is SGHDT and CDR2 is YYEEEE. Unmatched junction bases numbered 6, after V lost 2 bases and J lost 2 bases. The CDR3 consists of 16 residues. The CDR3 reads CASSLWTSATTDTQYF. The CDR3 nucleotides read TGTGCCAGCAGCTTATGGACTAGCGCTACCACAGATACGCAGTATTTT.

This clone was seen a single time. The V and J genes are TRBV6-5 and TRBJ2-7; 9 nucleotides match TRBD1. The V segment lost 0 bases and the J segment 4 bases; nucleotides outside the gene matches: 4. Germline V gene data show CDR1 as MNHEY and CDR2 as SVGAGI. The CDR3 is made up of 15 amino acids. The chain's CDR3 is CASSYSPQGAYEQYF. Here the CDR3 DNA reads TGTGCCAGCAGTTACTCGCCACAGGGGGCGTACGAGCAGTACTTC.

The chain links TRBV6-5 to TRBJ2-5, with D possibly TRBD2 on 5 matching bases. Germline CDR1 and CDR2: MNHEY and SVGAGI. The CDR3 contains 14 residues. V lost 7 bases to trimming and J lost 1 base, with 13 bases between them. The CDR3 region has the DNA TGTGCCAGCAAGCGAGGGATCTTCCAAGAGACCCAGTACTTC. This sequence encodes CASKRGIFQETQYF.

The genes are TRBV6-5 and TRBJ1-6; D gene unclear. The germline V gene encodes CDR1 MNHEY and CDR2 SVGAGI. The CDR3 covers 13 residues. The ends were cut back, 6 bases at V and 10 bases at J, with 13 bases in the middle. The CDR3 DNA reads as TGTGCCAGCAGGGACGCGGGATGGTCACCCCTCCACTTT. This sequence encodes CASRDAGWSPLHF.

This chain links TRBV5-1 with TRBJ1-1; tentative D call: TRBD1 (5 bases). CDR3 length: 14 amino acids. Germline V gives CDR1 SGHRS, CDR2 YFSETQ. V dropped 2 bases and J dropped 1 base, with 9 bases sitting between them. CDR3 sequence reads: CASSFDSWNTEAFF. DNA of the CDR3: TGCGCCAGCAGCTTTGACAGCTGGAACACTGAAGCTTTCTTT.

The chain combines TRBV4-2 with TRBJ1-5; TRBD1 matches 8 bases. Germline V CDR1 and CDR2: LGHNA, YNFKEQ. The V gene end was trimmed by 3 bases and the J gene end by 4 bases; junction bases not matched to a gene: 8. This CDR3 contains 16 residues. Here the CDR3 reads CASSHPRGPGNQPQHF. The CDR3 region has the DNA TGTGCCAGCAGCCACCCCAGGGGGCCCGGGAATCAGCCCCAGCATTTT.

The chain couples TRBV18 to TRBJ2-1; 8 bases are shared with TRBD1. The CDR3 extends over 15 amino acids. Trimming took 2 bases from V and 5 from J; bases not matched to a gene: 5. The germline CDR1 and CDR2 sequences are KGHSH and LQKENI. The CDR3 is CASSPGDRRHNEQFF. In DNA form, the CDR3 reads TGTGCCAGCTCACCAGGGGACAGGAGACACAATGAGCAGTTCTTC.

J is TRBJ1-3 and V is TRBV5-6; D gene unclear. The CDR3 totals 14 residues. Germline CDR1 and CDR2: SGHDT and YYEEEE. The V end was cut by 0 bases, the J end by 3 bases, with 7 bases between. CDR3: CASSLGVRGNTIYF. CDR3 DNA: TGTGCCAGCAGCTTGGGCGTACGTGGAAACACCATATATTTT.

This clone was seen a single time. V usage is TRBV19 and J usage is TRBJ1-1, with 7 positions matching TRBD1. Per the germline V gene, CDR1 is LNHDA and CDR2 is SQIVND (reference sequence). This CDR3 has 14 amino acids. V gave up 5 bases and J gave up 3 bases; unmatched junction bases: 6. The CDR3 nucleotides read TGTGCCAGTAGTCGTAGGCAGGGGGACACTGAAGCTTTCTTT. Protein: CASSRRQGDTEAFF.

The chain uses TRBV4-1 and TRBJ2-1; a possible D gene is TRBD2 (5 bases). Per the germline V gene, CDR1 is MGHRA and CDR2 is YSYEKL. This CDR3 is built from 15 residues. The V end was cut by 1 base, the J end by 2 bases, with 9 bases between. CDR3 coding DNA: TGCGCCAGCAGCCAAGGCGGGCGTCCCTACAATGAGCAGTTCTTC. This sequence encodes CASSQGGRPYNEQFF.

This sequence joins TRBV2 and TRBJ1-6; D is uncertain. The CDR3 totals 14 residues. CDR1 and CDR2 from the germline V gene are SNHLY and FYNNEI. V dropped 7 bases and J dropped 0 bases, with 7 bases sitting between them. CDR3 DNA sequence: TGTGCCAGCATAGTGAGCTCCTATAATTCACCCCTCCACTTT. It codes for CASIVSSYNSPLHF.

In nucleotides, the CDR3 is TGTGCCAGCCTCGGGCAGGGAGGGAGTCAGCCCCAGCATTTT. Protein sequence: CASLGQGGSQPQHF. The V and J genes are TRBV28 and TRBJ1-5, with D perhaps TRBD1 (5 bases). With 8 bases removed from V and 6 bases from J, the gap between germline ends came to 17 bases. Germline-derived CDR1 and CDR2 are MDHEN and SYDVKM. CDR3 length: 14 residues.